The 17 T cell receptor beta chains in this list originate from one sample, sequenced in a study of cytomegalovirus exposure and HLA in healthy donors. Researchers ran the PCR with 60 Vbeta and 13 Jbeta primers. Repertoires were generated with immunoSEQ multiplex PCR, while TCRdb's copy carries only in-frame clones and drops some. The data include approximately 100,000 clones; the top ten clones carry 0.55% to 0.65%. The sequenced sample was PBMCs. The source is a man between 45 and 60 years old in good health and CMV-seronegative.

This chain connects TRBV18 to TRBJ1-6, with a possible D match to TRBD1 (5 bases). The germline CDR1 and CDR2 sequences are KGHSH and LQKENI. Trimming took 4 bases from V and 10 from J, leaving 8 bases between them. The CDR3 has 12 residues. CDR3 amino acids: CASSRQQSPLHF. The CDR3 bases are TGTGCCAGCTCACGACAGCAGTCACCCCTCCACTTT.

The chain is built from TRBV10-3 and TRBJ2-5; TRBD1 aligns across 7 bases. The length of the CDR3 is 13 residues. Germline CDR1 reads ENHRY; CDR2 reads SYGVKD. The ends lost 6 bases at V and 5 bases at J; junction bases unmatched: 6. CDR3 DNA: TGTGCCATCAGCCCGGGACAGAGGGAGACCCAGTACTTC. The encoded protein is CAISPGQRETQYF.

V is TRBV19 and J is TRBJ1-5; the match to TRBD1 covers 7 bases. J lost 3 bases, V lost 9 bases, and 11 bases had no gene match. Germline V CDR1 and CDR2: LNHDA, SQIVND (reference sequence). The CDR3 has 15 residues. CDR3 sequence reads: CASKEGAFINQPQHF. The CDR3 nucleotides read TGTGCCAGCAAAGAGGGGGCATTTATCAATCAGCCCCAGCATTTT.

The rearrangement joins TRBV2 to TRBJ1-1, with D uncertain. The length of the CDR3 is 11 residues. The germline V and J ends were trimmed by 6 bases and 7 bases, with 9 bases remaining between them. Germline-derived CDR1 and CDR2 are SNHLY and FYNNEI. CDR3 in DNA: TGTGCCAGCAGGCCGGAGGGTGAAGCTTTCTTT. It is translated as CASRPEGEAFF.

The chain employs TRBV4-3 and TRBJ2-5, with 7 bases identical to TRBD2. CDR3 length: 15 amino acids. Per the germline V gene, CDR1 is LGHNA and CDR2 is YSLEER. With V trimmed by 0 bases and J by 5 bases, 6 bases remained unmatched. The CDR3 loop is CASSQEPSGWETQYF. CDR3 nucleotides: TGCGCCAGCAGCCAAGAGCCTAGCGGTTGGGAGACCCAGTACTTC.

J is TRBJ1-3 and V is TRBV7-8; a possible D gene is TRBD1 (5 bases). This CDR3 comprises 14 residues. Germline assignment: CDR1 SGHVS and CDR2 FQNEAQ. V lost 0 bases, J lost 3 bases, and 6 bases lay in between. CDR3: CASSLAGDGNTIYF. As DNA, the CDR3 is TGTGCCAGCAGCTTAGCAGGGGATGGAAACACCATATATTTT.

V usage is TRBV18 and J usage is TRBJ2-1; TRBD1 might be the D (6 bases). V shed 4 bases and J shed 1 base, with 8 bases lying between them. The CDR3 loop spans 14 amino acids. From germline, CDR1 is KGHSH and CDR2 LQKENI. CDR3 sequence (DNA): TGTGCCAGCTCACGTGACAGGTCCTACAATGAGCAGTTCTTC. It translates to CASSRDRSYNEQFF.

The rearrangement joins TRBV5-1 to TRBJ2-6; tentative D call: TRBD1 (5 bases). The germline gives CDR1 SGHRS, CDR2 YFSETQ. The CDR3 loop spans 17 amino acids. Trimming shortened V by 4 bases and J by 0 bases, and 14 bases separated the two germline ends. CDR3 bases: TGCGCCAGCAGCGCGACAGCCGTTTACTCTGGGGCCAACGTCCTGACTTTC. The encoded protein is CASSATAVYSGANVLTF.

J is TRBJ2-3 and V is TRBV5-4; the D is unclear. Trimming removed 0 bases from V and 6 bases from J, with 14 bases in between. CDR3 length: 15 amino acids. The germline V gene encodes CDR1 SGHNT and CDR2 YYREEE (reference sequence). The CDR3 protein is CASSLGALGFDTQYF. For the CDR3, the DNA is TGTGCCAGCAGCTTGGGGGCCCTGGGCTTTGATACGCAGTATTTT. Supplemented by reference TRBV5-4 and TRBJ2-3, the full variable domain reads ETGVTQSPTHLIKTRGQQVTLRCSSQSGHNTVSWYQQALGQGPQFIFQYYREEENGRGNFPPRFSGLQFPNYSSELNVNALELDDSALYLCASSLGALGFDTQYFGPGTRLTVL.

The chain joins TRBV18 to TRBJ2-7; 10 nucleotides match TRBD2. V was pared by 2 bases and J by 0 bases, with 10 bases of the junction left unmatched. This CDR3 contains 18 residues. Germline CDR1 and CDR2: KGHSH and LQKENI. The CDR3 DNA is TGTGCCAGCTCACCAGAGGCTAGCGGGAGCGCTTTCTCCTACGAGCAGTACTTC. Its translation is CASSPEASGSAFSYEQYF.

The V call is TRBV6-1, the J call TRBJ1-6; a possible D gene is TRBD1 (6 bases). V was trimmed by 3 bases and J by 10 bases, leaving 19 bases between them. The CDR3 totals 16 residues. Germline V gene lookup returns CDR1 MNHNS and CDR2 SASEGT. The CDR3 is CASSDRPGALISPLHF. In nucleotides, the CDR3 is TGTGCCAGCAGTGACCGCCCAGGGGCGCTTATCTCACCCCTCCACTTT.

V is TRBV6-5 and J is TRBJ1-1, with TRBD1 matching 8 bases. The CDR3 has 15 residues. Trimming at V came to 2 bases and at J to 3 bases, leaving 5 bases not matched to a gene. CDR1 is MNHEY and CDR2 is SVGAGI in the germline V gene. CDR3 sequence: CASSYPGQGDTEAFF. CDR3 DNA: TGTGCCAGCAGTTACCCCGGACAGGGAGACACTGAAGCTTTCTTT.

Here the CDR3 reads CATSTRRSGIDNEQFF. For the CDR3, the DNA is TGTGCCACCAGCACACGCCGCAGCGGGATTGACAATGAGCAGTTCTTC. This sequence joins TRBV15 and TRBJ2-1; 7 bases are a match to TRBD2. Germline loops: CDR1 LNHNV, CDR2 YYDKDF (reference sequence). The CDR3 consists of 16 residues. V lost 4 bases, J lost 5 bases, and 11 bases stayed unmatched.

The chain carries TRBV6-5 and TRBJ1-4, with 8 bases matching TRBD1. Germline V gene data show CDR1 as MNHEY and CDR2 as SVGAGI. The ends lost 4 bases at V and 4 bases at J; junction bases unmatched: 8. CDR3 size: 16 residues. CDR3 loop: CASSWYRDRINEKLFF. The DNA of the CDR3 is TGTGCCAGCAGTTGGTATCGGGACAGGATTAATGAAAAACTGTTTTTT.

This rearrangement joins TRBV4-1 to TRBJ1-1; no firm D call. The CDR3 has 13 amino acids. Trimming removed 0 bases at V and 7 bases at J, with 9 bases between. The V gene's germline CDR1 is MGHRA and CDR2 YSYEKL. DNA for the CDR3: TGCGCCAGCAGCCAAGAGTACCGACTTGAAGCTTTCTTT. This translates into CASSQEYRLEAFF.

The chain employs TRBV13 and TRBJ1-1, with D possibly matching TRBD1 (6 bases). This CDR3 comprises 14 residues. In germline, CDR1 is PRHDT, CDR2 FYEKMQ (reference sequence). V was clipped by 2 bases and J by 0 bases, with 7 bases between them. The CDR3 region is CASSLTGMNTEAFF. CDR3 coding DNA: TGTGCCAGCAGCTTAACAGGGATGAACACTGAAGCTTTCTTT.

The J gene is TRBJ2-3, the V gene TRBV9, with 8 bases that match TRBD1. CDR3 length: 16 residues. The V gene end was trimmed by 0 bases and the J gene end by 4 bases; junction bases not matched to a gene: 7. Germline lookup yields CDR1 SGDLS and CDR2 YYNGEE. The CDR3, as DNA: TGTGCCAGCAGCGTAGGCCAGGGGGCAGTCTCAGATACGCAGTATTTT. Amino acids: CASSVGQGAVSDTQYF.